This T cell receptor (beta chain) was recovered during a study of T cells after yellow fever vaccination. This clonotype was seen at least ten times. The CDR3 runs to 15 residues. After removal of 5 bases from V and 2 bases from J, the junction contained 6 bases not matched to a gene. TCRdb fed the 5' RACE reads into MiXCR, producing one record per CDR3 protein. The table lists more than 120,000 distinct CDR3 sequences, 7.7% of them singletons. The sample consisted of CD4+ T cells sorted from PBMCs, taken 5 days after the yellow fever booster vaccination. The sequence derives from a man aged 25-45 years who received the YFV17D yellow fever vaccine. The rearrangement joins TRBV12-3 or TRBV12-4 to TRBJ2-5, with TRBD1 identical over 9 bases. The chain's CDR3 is CASSTGGSGQETQYF. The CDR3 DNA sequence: TGTGCCAGCAGTACAGGGGGCAGCGGGCAAGAGACCCAGTACTTC.